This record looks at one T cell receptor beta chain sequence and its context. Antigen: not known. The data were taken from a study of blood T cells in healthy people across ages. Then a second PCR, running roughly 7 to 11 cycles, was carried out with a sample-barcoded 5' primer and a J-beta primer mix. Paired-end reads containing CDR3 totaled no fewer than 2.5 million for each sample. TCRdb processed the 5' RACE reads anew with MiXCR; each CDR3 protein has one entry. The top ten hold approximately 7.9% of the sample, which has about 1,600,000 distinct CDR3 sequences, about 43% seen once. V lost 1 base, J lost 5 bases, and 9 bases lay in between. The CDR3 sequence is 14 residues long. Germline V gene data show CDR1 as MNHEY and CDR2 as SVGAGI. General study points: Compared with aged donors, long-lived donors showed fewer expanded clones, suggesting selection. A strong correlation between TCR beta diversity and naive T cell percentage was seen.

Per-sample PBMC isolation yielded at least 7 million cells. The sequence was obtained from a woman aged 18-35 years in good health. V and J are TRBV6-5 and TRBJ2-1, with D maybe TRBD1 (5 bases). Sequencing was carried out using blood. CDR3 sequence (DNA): TGTGCCAGCAGTTACTTCGACAGCGACAATGAGCAGTTCTTC. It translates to CASSYFDSDNEQFF.